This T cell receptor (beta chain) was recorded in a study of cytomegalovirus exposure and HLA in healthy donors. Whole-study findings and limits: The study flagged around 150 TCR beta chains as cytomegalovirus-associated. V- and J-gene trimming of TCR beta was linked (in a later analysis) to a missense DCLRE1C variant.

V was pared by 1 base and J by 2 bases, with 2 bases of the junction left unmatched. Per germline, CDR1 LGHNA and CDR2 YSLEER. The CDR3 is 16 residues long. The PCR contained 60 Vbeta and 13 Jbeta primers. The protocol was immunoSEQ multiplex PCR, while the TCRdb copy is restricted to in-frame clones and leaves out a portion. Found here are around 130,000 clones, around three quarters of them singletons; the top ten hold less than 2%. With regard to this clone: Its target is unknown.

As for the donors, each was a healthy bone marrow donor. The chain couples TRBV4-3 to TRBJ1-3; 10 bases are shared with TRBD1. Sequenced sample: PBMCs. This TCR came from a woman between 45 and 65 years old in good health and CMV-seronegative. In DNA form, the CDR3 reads TGCGCCAGCAGCCAAGCGGACAGGGGGACTGGAAACACCATATATTTT. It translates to CASSQADRGTGNTIYF.